The sequence of this TCR beta chain was determined in a study of blood T cells in healthy people across ages. Researchers isolated at least 6.5 million PBMCs per sample. Per sample, at least 5 micrograms of total RNA were extracted. A J-beta primer mix and a sample-barcoded 5' primer were used in a second PCR of about 7 to 12 cycles. In TCRdb, the 5' RACE reads were re-called with MiXCR into one record per CDR3 protein. The data contain about 1.4 million distinct CDR3 sequences, almost 60% of them singletons. General study results and limits: With unsorted PBMCs, a conclusive comparison of naive versus antigen-experienced cells was not possible. As naive T cell percentage varied, TCR beta diversity correlated strongly with it.

CDR1 is MNHEY and CDR2 is SMNVEV in the germline V gene (reference sequence). CDR3 size: 12 residues. Trimming took off 8 bases at V and 6 bases at J, with 13 bases between the two ends. Notes on this clonotype: Its cognate antigen is unknown.

The sample comprised blood. This sequence was found in a man aged 18-30 years in good health. This chain links TRBV27 with TRBJ1-1; TRBD1 might be the D (6 bases). The CDR3 DNA is TGTGCCAGCGCGGGGGCAGAGGCTGAAGCTTTCTTT. As protein: CASAGAEAEAFF.